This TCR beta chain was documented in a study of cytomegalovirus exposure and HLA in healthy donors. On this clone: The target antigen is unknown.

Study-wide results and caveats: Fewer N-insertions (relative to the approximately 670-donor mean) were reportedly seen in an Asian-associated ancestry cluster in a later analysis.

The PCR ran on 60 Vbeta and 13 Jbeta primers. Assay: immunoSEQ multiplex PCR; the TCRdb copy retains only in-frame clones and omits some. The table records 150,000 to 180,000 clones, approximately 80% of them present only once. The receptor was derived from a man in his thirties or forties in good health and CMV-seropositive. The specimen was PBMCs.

The CDR3 region is CASRWNRADTEAFF. The CDR3 DNA follows: TGTGCCAGCAGATGGAACAGGGCGGACACTGAAGCTTTCTTT. The chain couples TRBV6-5 to TRBJ1-1; D may be TRBD1 (6 bases). Germline CDR1 is MNHEY and CDR2 is SVGAGI. The CDR3 has 14 residues. V was clipped by 6 bases and J by 3 bases, with 14 bases between them.